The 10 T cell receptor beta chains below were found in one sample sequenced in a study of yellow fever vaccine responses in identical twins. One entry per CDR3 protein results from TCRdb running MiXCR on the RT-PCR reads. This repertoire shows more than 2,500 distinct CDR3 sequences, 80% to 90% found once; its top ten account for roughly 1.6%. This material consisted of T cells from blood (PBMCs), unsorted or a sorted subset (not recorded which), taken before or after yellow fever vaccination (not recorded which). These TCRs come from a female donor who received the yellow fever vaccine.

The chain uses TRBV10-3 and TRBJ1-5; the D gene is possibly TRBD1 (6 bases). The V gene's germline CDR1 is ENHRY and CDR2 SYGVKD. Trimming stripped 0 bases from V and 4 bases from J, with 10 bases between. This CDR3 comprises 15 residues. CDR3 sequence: CAISESGGANQPQHF. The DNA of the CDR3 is TGTGCCATCAGTGAGTCCGGGGGCGCGAATCAGCCCCAGCATTTT.

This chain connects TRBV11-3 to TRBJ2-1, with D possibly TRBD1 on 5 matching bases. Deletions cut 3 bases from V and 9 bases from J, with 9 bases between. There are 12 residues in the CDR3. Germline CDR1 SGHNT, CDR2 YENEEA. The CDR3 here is CASSLDIGEQFF. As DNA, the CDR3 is TGTGCCAGCAGCTTGGACATAGGTGAGCAGTTCTTC.

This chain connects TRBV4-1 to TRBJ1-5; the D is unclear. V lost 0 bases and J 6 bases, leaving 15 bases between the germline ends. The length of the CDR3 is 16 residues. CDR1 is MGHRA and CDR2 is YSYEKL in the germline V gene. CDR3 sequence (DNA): TGCGCCAGCAGCCAAGAGGGCTACAGAGAGGGTCAGCCCCAGCATTTT. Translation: CASSQEGYREGQPQHF.

DNA for the CDR3: TGTGCCAGCAGCCAAGGTCTGCAGGGTGGGTACGAGCAGTACTTC. Its protein is CASSQGLQGGYEQYF. The genes are TRBV14 and TRBJ2-7; D may be TRBD1 (5 bases). The CDR3 runs 15 residues. Trimming left V 1 base short and J 4 bases short, with 14 bases between. Germline CDR1 is SGHDN and CDR2 is FVKESK.

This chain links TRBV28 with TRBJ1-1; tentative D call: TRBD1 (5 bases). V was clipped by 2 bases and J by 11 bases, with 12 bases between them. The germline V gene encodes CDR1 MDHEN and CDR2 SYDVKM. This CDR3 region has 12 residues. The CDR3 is CASSLGGKAAFF. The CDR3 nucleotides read TGTGCCAGCAGTTTAGGGGGGAAGGCGGCTTTCTTT. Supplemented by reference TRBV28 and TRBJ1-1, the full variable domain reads DVKVTQSSRYLVKRTGEKVFLECVQDMDHENMFWYRQDPGLGLRLIYFSYDVKMKEKGDIPEGYSVSREKKERFSLILESASTNQTSMYLCASSLGGKAAFFGQGTRLTVV.

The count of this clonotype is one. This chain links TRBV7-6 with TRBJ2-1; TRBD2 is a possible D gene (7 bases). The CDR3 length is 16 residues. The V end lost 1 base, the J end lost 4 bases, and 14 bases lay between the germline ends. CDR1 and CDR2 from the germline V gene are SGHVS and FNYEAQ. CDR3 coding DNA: TGTGCCAGCAGCTTAGGTGGGGGGGGGCCTTACAATGAGCAGTTCTTC. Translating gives CASSLGGGGPYNEQFF.

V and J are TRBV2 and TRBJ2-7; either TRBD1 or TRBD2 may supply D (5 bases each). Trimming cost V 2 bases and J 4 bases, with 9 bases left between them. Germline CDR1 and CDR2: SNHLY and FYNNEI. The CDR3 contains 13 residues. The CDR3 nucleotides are TGTGCCAGCAGTGAAATCTGGGGGTACGAGCAGTACTTC. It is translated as CASSEIWGYEQYF.

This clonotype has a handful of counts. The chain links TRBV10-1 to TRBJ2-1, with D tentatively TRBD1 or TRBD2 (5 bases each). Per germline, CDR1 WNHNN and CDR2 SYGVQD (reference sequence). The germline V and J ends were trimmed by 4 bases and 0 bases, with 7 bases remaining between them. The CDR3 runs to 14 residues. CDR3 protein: CASSGGDSYNEQFF. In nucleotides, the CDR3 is TGCGCCAGCAGTGGAGGGGACTCCTACAATGAGCAGTTCTTC.

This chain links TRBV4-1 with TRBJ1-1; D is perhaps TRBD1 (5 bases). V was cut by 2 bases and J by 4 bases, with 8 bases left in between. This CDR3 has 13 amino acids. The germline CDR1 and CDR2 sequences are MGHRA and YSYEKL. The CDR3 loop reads CASSQPGSTEAFF. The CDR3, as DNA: TGCGCCAGCAGCCAACCAGGGTCCACTGAAGCTTTCTTT.

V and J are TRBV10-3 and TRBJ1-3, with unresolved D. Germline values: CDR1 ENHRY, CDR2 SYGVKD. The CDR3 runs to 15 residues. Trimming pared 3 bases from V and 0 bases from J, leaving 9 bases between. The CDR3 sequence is CAISDVVFSGNTIYF. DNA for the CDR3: TGTGCCATCAGTGATGTCGTCTTCTCTGGAAACACCATATATTTT.